This T cell receptor (beta chain) was identified in a study of cytomegalovirus exposure and HLA in healthy donors. Study conclusions and caveats: 87-base-pair reads could not separate some V segments, including TRBV6-2 and TRBV6-3. A prior analysis recorded that most TCR beta V segments were productive about 87% or about 30% of the time. Altogether, 160 or so TCR beta chains were recorded as cytomegalovirus-associated.

Primers for the PCR totalled 60 Vbeta and 13 Jbeta. Measured with immunoSEQ multiplex PCR; TCRdb has only the in-frame clones, and not every one. The sample totals more than 130,000 clones. On this clone: The antigen is not known.

After removal of 8 bases from V and 0 bases from J, the junction contained 8 bases not matched to a gene. Germline V gives CDR1 WNHNN, CDR2 SYGVQD (reference sequence). CDR3 length: 15 amino acids. The source material was PBMCs. This receptor was taken from a man in his forties or fifties in good health and CMV-seronegative. The chain is built from TRBV10-1 and TRBJ2-3, with 7 bases matching TRBD1. The CDR3 spells CASERQGTSTDTQYF. The CDR3, as DNA: TGCGCCAGCGAGCGACAGGGTACGAGCACAGATACGCAGTATTTT.